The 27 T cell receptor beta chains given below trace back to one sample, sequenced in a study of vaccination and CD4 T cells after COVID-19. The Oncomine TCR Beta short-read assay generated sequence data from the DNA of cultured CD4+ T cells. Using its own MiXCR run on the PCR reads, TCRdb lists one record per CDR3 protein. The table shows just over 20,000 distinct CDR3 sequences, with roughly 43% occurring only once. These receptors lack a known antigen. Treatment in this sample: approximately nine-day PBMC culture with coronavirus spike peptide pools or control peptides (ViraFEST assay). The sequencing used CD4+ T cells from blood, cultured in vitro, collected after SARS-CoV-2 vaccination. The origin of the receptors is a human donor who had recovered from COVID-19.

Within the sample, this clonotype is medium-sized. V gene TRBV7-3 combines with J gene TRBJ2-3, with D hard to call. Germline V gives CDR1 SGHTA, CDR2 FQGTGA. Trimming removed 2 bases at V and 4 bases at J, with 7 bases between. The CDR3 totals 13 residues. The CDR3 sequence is CASSLPGSDTQYF. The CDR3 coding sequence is TGTGCCAGCAGCTTACCGGGTTCAGATACGCAGTATTTT. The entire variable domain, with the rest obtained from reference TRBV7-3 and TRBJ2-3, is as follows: GAGVSQTPSNKVTEKGKYVELRCDPISGHTALYWYRQSLGQGPEFLIYFQGTGAADDSGLPNDRFFAVRPEGSVSTLKIQRTERGDSAVYLCASSLPGSDTQYFGPGTRLTVL.

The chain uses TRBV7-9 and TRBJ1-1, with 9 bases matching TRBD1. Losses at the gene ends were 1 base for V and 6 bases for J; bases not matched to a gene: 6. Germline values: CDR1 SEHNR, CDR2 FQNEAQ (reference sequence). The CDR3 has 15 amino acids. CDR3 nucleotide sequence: TGTGCCAGCAGCTTAGACAGGGGGCGAAAGGCTGAAGCTTTCTTT. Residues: CASSLDRGRKAEAFF.

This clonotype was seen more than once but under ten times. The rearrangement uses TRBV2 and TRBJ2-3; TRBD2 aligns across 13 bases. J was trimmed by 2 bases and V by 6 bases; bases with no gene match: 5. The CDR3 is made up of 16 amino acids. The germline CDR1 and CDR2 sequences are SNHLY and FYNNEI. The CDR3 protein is CASSLGLAGNTDTQYF. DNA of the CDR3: TGTGCCAGCAGCCTGGGACTAGCGGGGAACACAGATACGCAGTATTTT.

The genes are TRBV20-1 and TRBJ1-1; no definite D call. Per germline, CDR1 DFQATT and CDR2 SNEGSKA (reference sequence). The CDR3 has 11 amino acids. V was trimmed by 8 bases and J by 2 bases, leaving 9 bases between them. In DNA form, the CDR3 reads TGCAGTTGCTTACGTAACACTGAAGCTTTCTTT. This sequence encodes CSCLRNTEAFF.

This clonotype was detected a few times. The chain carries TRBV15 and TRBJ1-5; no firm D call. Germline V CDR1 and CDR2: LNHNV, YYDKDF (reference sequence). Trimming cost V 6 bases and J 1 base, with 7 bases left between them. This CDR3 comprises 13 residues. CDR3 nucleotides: TGTGCCACCAGTCGGGAGAGCAATCAGCCCCAGCATTTT. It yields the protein CATSRESNQPQHF.

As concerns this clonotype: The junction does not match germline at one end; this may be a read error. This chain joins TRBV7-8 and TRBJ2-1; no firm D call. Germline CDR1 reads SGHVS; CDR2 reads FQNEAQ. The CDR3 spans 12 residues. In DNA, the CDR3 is TGTGCCAGCAGCTTAGGGGTCGGCGAGCAGTCCTTC. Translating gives CASSLGVGEQSF.

CDR3 DNA: TGTGCCATCAGGACTACGGACAGGGGAGACACTGAAGCTTTCTTT. This codes for CAIRTTDRGDTEAFF. The rearrangement uses TRBV10-3 and TRBJ1-1, with 9 positions matching TRBD1. V lost 6 bases, J lost 3 bases, and 8 bases stayed unmatched. CDR3 size: 15 residues. The germline gives CDR1 ENHRY, CDR2 SYGVKD.

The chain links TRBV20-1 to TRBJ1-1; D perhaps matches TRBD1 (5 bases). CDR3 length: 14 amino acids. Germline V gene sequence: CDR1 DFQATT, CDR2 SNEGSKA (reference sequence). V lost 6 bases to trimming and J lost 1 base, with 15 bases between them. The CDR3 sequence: CSAMLGPRNTEAFF. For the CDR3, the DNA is TGCAGTGCGATGTTGGGACCCAGGAACACTGAAGCTTTCTTT.

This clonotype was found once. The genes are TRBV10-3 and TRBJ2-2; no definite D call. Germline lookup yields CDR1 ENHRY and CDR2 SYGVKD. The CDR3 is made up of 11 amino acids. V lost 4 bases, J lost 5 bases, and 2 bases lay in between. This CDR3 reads CAISGTGELFF. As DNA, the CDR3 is TGTGCCATCAGTGGTACCGGGGAGCTGTTTTTT.

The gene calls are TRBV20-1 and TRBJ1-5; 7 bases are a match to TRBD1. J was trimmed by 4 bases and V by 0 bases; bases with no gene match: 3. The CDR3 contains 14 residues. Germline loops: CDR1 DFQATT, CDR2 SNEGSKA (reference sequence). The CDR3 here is CSARDRGRNQPQHF. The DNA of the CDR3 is TGCAGTGCTAGAGATAGGGGGCGGAATCAGCCCCAGCATTTT.

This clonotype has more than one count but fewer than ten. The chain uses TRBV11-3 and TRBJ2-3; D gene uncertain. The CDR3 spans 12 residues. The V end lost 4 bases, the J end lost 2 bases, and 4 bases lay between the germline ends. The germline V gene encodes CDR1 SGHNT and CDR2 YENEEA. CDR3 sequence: CASSWDTDTQYF. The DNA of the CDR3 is TGTGCCAGCAGCTGGGACACAGATACGCAGTATTTT.

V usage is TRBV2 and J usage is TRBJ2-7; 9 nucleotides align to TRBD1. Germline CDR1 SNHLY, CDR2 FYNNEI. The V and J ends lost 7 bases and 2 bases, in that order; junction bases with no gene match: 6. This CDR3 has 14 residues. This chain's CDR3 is CASTVDRGAYEQYF. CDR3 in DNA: TGTGCCAGCACCGTTGACAGGGGGGCCTACGAGCAGTACTTC.

The CDR3 DNA reads TGCAGTGCCATCACCGGGACGGAGCAGTTCTTC. It specifies CSAITGTEQFF. The chain combines TRBV20-1 with TRBJ2-1; D possibly uses TRBD1 or TRBD2 (5 bases each). V lost 6 bases and J 10 bases, leaving 13 bases between the germline ends. The germline gives CDR1 DFQATT, CDR2 SNEGSKA (reference sequence). There are 11 residues in the CDR3.

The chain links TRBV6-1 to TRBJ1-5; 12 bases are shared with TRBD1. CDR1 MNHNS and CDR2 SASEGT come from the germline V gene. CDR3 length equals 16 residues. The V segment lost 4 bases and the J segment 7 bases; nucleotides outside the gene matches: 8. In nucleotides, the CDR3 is TGTGCCAGCAGTGGGAGGGGACAGGGGGCGAAGCAGCCCCAGCATTTT. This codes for CASSGRGQGAKQPQHF.

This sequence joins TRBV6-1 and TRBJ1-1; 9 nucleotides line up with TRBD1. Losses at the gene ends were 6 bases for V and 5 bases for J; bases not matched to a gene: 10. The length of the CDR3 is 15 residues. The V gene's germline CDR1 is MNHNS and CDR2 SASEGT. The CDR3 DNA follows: TGTGCCAGCAGCCGCCCGGGACAGGGACGGACTGAAGCTTTCTTT. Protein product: CASSRPGQGRTEAFF.

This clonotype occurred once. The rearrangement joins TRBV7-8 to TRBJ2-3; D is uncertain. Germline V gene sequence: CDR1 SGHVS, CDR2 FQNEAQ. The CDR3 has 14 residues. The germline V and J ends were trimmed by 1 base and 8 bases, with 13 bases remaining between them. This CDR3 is CASSLEEIYSTQYF. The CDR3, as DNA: TGTGCCAGCAGCTTAGAAGAGATTTATTCTACGCAGTATTTT.

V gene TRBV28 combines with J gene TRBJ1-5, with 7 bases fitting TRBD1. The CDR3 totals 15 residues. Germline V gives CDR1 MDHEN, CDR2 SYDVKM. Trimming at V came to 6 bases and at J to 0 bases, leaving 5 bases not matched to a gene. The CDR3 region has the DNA TGTGCCAGCAGCTGGGACAGCTATAGCAATCAGCCCCAGCATTTT. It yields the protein CASSWDSYSNQPQHF.

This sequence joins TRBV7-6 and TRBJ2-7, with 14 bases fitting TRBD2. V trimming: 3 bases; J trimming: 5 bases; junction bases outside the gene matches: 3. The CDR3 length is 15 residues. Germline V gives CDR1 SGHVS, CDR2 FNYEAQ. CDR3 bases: TGTGCCAGCAGCTTGGGACTAGCGGGAGTTCACGAGCAGTACTTC. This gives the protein CASSLGLAGVHEQYF.

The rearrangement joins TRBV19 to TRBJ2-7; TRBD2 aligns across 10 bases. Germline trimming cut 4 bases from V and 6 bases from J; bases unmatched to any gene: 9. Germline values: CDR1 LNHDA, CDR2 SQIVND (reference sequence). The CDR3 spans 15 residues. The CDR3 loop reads CASSTRSSGSFEQYF. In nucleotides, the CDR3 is TGTGCCAGTAGTACGAGGTCTAGCGGGAGCTTCGAGCAGTACTTC.

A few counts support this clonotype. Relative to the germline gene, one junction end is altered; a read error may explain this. The CDR3 region has the DNA TGTGCCAGTAGCATAGATCCGGCCCAACCCCTCCACTTT. Protein product: CASSIDPAQPLHF. The chain links TRBV19 to TRBJ1-6, with no clear D. CDR1 is LNHDA, CDR2 SQIVND, per germline (reference sequence). The CDR3 is 13 residues long.

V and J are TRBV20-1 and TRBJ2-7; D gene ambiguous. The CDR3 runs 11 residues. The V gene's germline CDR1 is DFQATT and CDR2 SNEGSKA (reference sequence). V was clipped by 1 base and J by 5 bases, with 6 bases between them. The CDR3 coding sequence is TGCAGTGCTAGAGTCATGGACGAGCAGTACTTC. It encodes CSARVMDEQYF.

DNA of the CDR3: TGTGCCAGCAGCTTTCCCGACAGGAACTATGGCTACACCTTC. Protein product: CASSFPDRNYGYTF. The chain has TRBV7-9 and TRBJ1-2; D may be TRBD1 (6 bases). The CDR3 has 14 residues. CDR1 and CDR2 from the germline V gene are SEHNR and FQNEAQ (reference sequence). The V end was cut by 3 bases, the J end by 2 bases, with 10 bases between.

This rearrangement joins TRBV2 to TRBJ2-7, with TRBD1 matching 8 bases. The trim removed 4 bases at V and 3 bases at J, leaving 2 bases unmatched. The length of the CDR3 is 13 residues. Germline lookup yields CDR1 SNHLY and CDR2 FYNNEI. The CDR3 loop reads CASSVDRGYEQYF. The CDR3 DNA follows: TGTGCCAGCAGTGTAGACAGGGGCTACGAGCAGTACTTC.

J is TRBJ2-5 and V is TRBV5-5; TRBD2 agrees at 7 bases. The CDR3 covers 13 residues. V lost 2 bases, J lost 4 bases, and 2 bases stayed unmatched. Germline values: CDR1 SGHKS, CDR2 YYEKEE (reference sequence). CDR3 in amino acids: CASSFGGGETQYF. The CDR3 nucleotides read TGTGCCAGCAGCTTTGGGGGGGGAGAGACCCAGTACTTC.

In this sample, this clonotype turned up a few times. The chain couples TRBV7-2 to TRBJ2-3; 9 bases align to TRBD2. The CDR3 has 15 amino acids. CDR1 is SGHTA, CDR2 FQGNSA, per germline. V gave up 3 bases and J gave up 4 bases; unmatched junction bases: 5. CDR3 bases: TGTGCCAGCAGCTTGCGGGGGGGCCTCCCAGATACGCAGTATTTT. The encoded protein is CASSLRGGLPDTQYF.

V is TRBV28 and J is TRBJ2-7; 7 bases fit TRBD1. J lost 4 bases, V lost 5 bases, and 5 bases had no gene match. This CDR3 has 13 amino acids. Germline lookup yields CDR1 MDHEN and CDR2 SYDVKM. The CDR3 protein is CASSHPQGYEQYF. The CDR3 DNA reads TGTGCCAGCAGTCACCCACAGGGGTACGAGCAGTACTTC.

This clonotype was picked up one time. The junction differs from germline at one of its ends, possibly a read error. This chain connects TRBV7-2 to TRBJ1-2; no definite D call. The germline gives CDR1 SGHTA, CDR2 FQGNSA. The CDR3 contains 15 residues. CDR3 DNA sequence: TGTGCCAGCAGCTTAGACTTAGCAGCTAACTATGGCTTCACCTTC. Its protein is CASSLDLAANYGFTF.